Following are 30 T cell receptor beta chains from one sample sequenced in a study of vaccination effects on CD4 cells after COVID-19. The culture ran for around nine days, and then CD4+ T cells were isolated. Libraries were prepared by immunoSEQ multiplex PCR; TCRdb keeps only in-frame clonotypes and omits some of them. The table lists tens of thousands of clones, around 67% of them singletons. The antigens these receptors bind are not known. The sequencing used CD4+ T cells from PBMCs cultured without peptide, collected before COVID-19 vaccination. The receptors shown here come from a human donor who received a COVID-19 vaccine.

This chain links TRBV3-1 (or the pseudogene TRBV3-2) with TRBJ1-6; D perhaps matches TRBD1 (5 bases). The germline V gene encodes CDR1 LGHDT and CDR2 YNNKEL (reference sequence). There are 15 residues in the CDR3. V lost 3 bases and J 7 bases, leaving 13 bases between the germline ends. CDR3 amino acids: CASSHAGSSNSPLHF. The CDR3, as DNA: TGTGCCAGCAGCCACGCAGGGAGCAGCAATTCACCCCTCCACTTT.

The chain links TRBV2 to TRBJ1-1; D call uncertain. Germline V lookup: CDR1 SNHLY, CDR2 FYNNEI. This CDR3 region has 13 residues. The germline V and J ends were trimmed by 9 bases and 1 base, with 12 bases remaining between them. CDR3 nucleotides: TGTGCCAGTGGACGGGTGGAGAACACTGAAGCTTTCTTT. It is translated as CASGRVENTEAFF.

This clone has only a few counts. V usage is TRBV18 and J usage is TRBJ1-1; 10 bases agree with TRBD1. Looked up from germline, CDR1 is KGHSH and CDR2 is LQKENI. The CDR3 has 13 residues. Trimming took 5 bases from V and 8 from J; bases not matched to a gene: 5. Here the CDR3 reads CASSADRGREAFF. CDR3 nucleotides: TGTGCCAGCTCAGCCGACAGGGGGCGCGAAGCTTTCTTT.

The chain has TRBV5-4 and TRBJ2-7; D gene uncertain. Germline V lookup: CDR1 SGHNT, CDR2 YYREEE (reference sequence). V was trimmed by 3 bases and J by 4 bases, leaving 17 bases between them. CDR3 length: 15 amino acids. The CDR3 DNA is TGTGCCAGCAGCTCCTTGTCTGTGGAAGGATACGAGCAGTACTTC. Residues: CASSSLSVEGYEQYF.

V and J are TRBV6-5 and TRBJ2-7; D might be TRBD1 (5 bases). The CDR3 loop spans 13 amino acids. V was shortened by 3 bases and J by 5 bases, with 11 bases between the two germline ends. Germline assignment: CDR1 MNHEY and CDR2 SVGAGI. The CDR3 sequence: CASSYRGVNEQYF. CDR3 coding DNA: TGTGCCAGCAGTTATAGGGGTGTGAACGAGCAGTACTTC.

This clone was found a few times. The chain has TRBV10-3 and TRBJ2-7; the D call may be TRBD1 or TRBD2 (5 bases each). CDR1 and CDR2 from the germline V gene are ENHRY and SYGVKD. This CDR3 has 15 residues. The V gene lost 2 bases and the J gene lost 2 bases, with 13 bases spanning the gap. The CDR3 DNA follows: TGTGCCATCAGTGAGGGTTTGAGGGGCGCCTACGAGCAGTACTTC. Translating it yields CAISEGLRGAYEQYF.

The chain has TRBV5-6 and TRBJ2-7, with D possibly being TRBD1 or TRBD2 (5 bases each). V was trimmed by 4 bases and J by 4 bases, leaving 9 bases between them. This CDR3 is built from 12 residues. CDR1 and CDR2 (germline): SGHDT, YYEEEE. The CDR3 bases are TGTGCCAGCAGCACGGGACCTTACGAGCAGTACTTC. The encoded protein is CASSTGPYEQYF.

The chain carries TRBV30 and TRBJ1-5; TRBD1 might be the D (6 bases). The CDR3 covers 13 residues. The germline gives CDR1 GTSNPN, CDR2 SVGIG (reference sequence). V shed 3 bases and J shed 7 bases, with 13 bases lying between them. In DNA form, the CDR3 reads TGTGCCTGGAGAGGGGGGGGGCAGCAGCCCCAGCATTTT. Its translation: CAWRGGGQQPQHF.

The chain has TRBV3-1 (or the pseudogene TRBV3-2) and TRBJ1-2; TRBD1 matches 7 bases. The CDR3 length is 15 residues. Germline V gene sequence: CDR1 LGHDT, CDR2 YNNKEL (reference sequence). Trimming at V came to 1 base and at J to 0 bases, leaving 2 bases not matched to a gene. The CDR3: CASSQGRGANYGYTF. The DNA for the CDR3 is TGTGCCAGCAGCCAAGGCAGGGGGGCTAACTATGGCTACACCTTC.

The chain has TRBV10-3 and TRBJ2-1, with TRBD2 identical over 8 bases. Germline V gives CDR1 ENHRY, CDR2 SYGVKD. Trimming took 7 bases from V and 5 from J; bases not matched to a gene: 13. The CDR3 loop spans 16 amino acids. For the CDR3, the DNA is TGTGCCATCAATCCGGCCCCGAGAGCGGGAGACAATGAGCAGTTCTTC. It yields the protein CAINPAPRAGDNEQFF.

The genes are TRBV5-1 and TRBJ2-7; D is unclear. There are 13 residues in the CDR3. V was trimmed by 5 bases and J by 1 base, leaving 10 bases between them. The germline V gene encodes CDR1 SGHRS and CDR2 YFSETQ. This CDR3 is CASRTTFSYEQYF. As DNA, the CDR3 is TGCGCCAGCAGGACGACATTTTCCTACGAGCAGTACTTC.

The chain recombines TRBV3-1 (or the pseudogene TRBV3-2) with TRBJ1-1, with D perhaps TRBD1 (5 bases). CDR1 and CDR2 from the germline V gene are LGHDT and YNNKEL (reference sequence). The germline V and J ends were trimmed by 1 base and 5 bases, with 14 bases remaining between them. The CDR3 length is 15 residues. The chain's CDR3 is CASSQVLLRATEAFF. In DNA, the CDR3 is TGTGCCAGCAGCCAAGTTTTGCTCAGGGCAACTGAAGCTTTCTTT.

V and J are TRBV6-5 and TRBJ2-1, with 8 bases identical to TRBD2. Germline V CDR1 and CDR2: MNHEY, SVGAGI. Trimming took 0 bases from V and 7 from J; bases not matched to a gene: 5. CDR3 length: 15 amino acids. The CDR3 nucleotides are TGTGCCAGCAGTTACTCGAGCGGGAGTATAAATGAGCAGTTCTTC. Translated, it gives CASSYSSGSINEQFF.

The table lists this clone with a few counts. V and J are TRBV6-5 and TRBJ1-1; D may be TRBD1 (6 bases). The germline V gene encodes CDR1 MNHEY and CDR2 SVGAGI. Deletions cut 7 bases from V and 0 bases from J, with 15 bases between. The CDR3 is 15 residues long. CDR3 nucleotides: TGTGCCAGCAACAGACAGGTATCTATGAACACTGAAGCTTTCTTT. Its protein product is CASNRQVSMNTEAFF.

The J gene is TRBJ2-7, the V gene TRBV9; D unresolved. Per the germline V gene, CDR1 is SGDLS and CDR2 is YYNGEE. This CDR3 region has 14 residues. V lost 0 bases to trimming and J lost 2 bases, with 9 bases between them. CDR3 DNA sequence: TGTGCCAGCAGCGTAGGCCCAGCCCCCTACGAGCAGTACTTC. It codes for CASSVGPAPYEQYF.

The table lists this clone with a few counts. This chain uses TRBV2 with TRBJ2-2, with 14 bases that match TRBD2. The CDR3 is 16 amino acids. The trim removed 6 bases at V and 3 bases at J, leaving 3 bases unmatched. Germline V gene lookup returns CDR1 SNHLY and CDR2 FYNNEI. The CDR3 protein is CASRGLAGAYTGELFF. The CDR3, as DNA: TGTGCCAGCAGGGGACTAGCGGGGGCCTACACCGGGGAGCTGTTTTTT. Drawing the rest from reference TRBV2 and TRBJ2-2, the complete variable domain is EPEVTQTPSHQVTQMGQEVILRCVPISNHLYFYWYRQILGQKVEFLVSFYNNEISEKSEIFDDQFSVERPDGSNFTLKIRSTKLEDSAMYFCASRGLAGAYTGELFFGEGSRLTVL.

The V gene is TRBV2, the J gene TRBJ2-3; D is unclear. Deletions cut 8 bases from V and 2 bases from J, with 14 bases between. CDR1 and CDR2 from the germline V gene are SNHLY and FYNNEI. CDR3 length: 14 residues. The CDR3 spells CASPVRVTTDTQYF. CDR3 nucleotide sequence: TGTGCCAGCCCTGTTCGTGTTACCACAGATACGCAGTATTTT.

A few counts support this clone. The chain carries TRBV5-6 and TRBJ1-1, with D possibly TRBD1 on 5 matching bases. Trimming pared 0 bases from V and 5 bases from J, leaving 14 bases between. CDR3 size: 15 residues. Germline CDR1 is SGHDT and CDR2 is YYEEEE. CDR3 protein: CASSLAGGTRTEAFF. The CDR3 region has the DNA TGTGCCAGCAGCTTGGCCGGGGGGACCCGGACTGAAGCTTTCTTT. The full variable domain, with the rest looked up from reference TRBV5-6 and TRBJ1-1, is DAGVTQSPTHLIKTRGQQVTLRCSPKSGHDTVSWYQQALGQGPQFIFQYYEEEERQRGNFPDRFSGHQFPNYSSELNVNALLLGDSALYLCASSLAGGTRTEAFFGQGTRLTVV.

The chain joins TRBV10-2 to TRBJ2-5; D is unclear. Looked up from germline, CDR1 is WSHSY and CDR2 is SAAADI. Deletions cut 7 bases from V and 5 bases from J, with 11 bases between. This CDR3 has 12 residues. CDR3 DNA sequence: TGCGCCAGCAACGGACCTGGCGAGACCCAGTACTTC. Protein product: CASNGPGETQYF.

This clone came up a few times. The chain employs TRBV5-5 and TRBJ2-1, with a tentative D call TRBD2 (6 bases). CDR3 size: 19 residues. CDR1 is SGHKS, CDR2 YYEKEE, per germline (reference sequence). Between the trimmed V and J ends, which lost 7 bases and 1 base, there was a span of 27 bases. This CDR3 reads CASGGLIVIAGRSYNEQFF. The CDR3, as DNA: TGTGCCAGCGGGGGGTTAATTGTTATCGCGGGAAGGTCCTACAATGAGCAGTTCTTC.

The chain combines TRBV19 with TRBJ2-1; D possibly matches TRBD1 or TRBD2 (5 bases each). The CDR3 is 16 residues long. Germline V lookup: CDR1 LNHDA, CDR2 SQIVND (reference sequence). Trimming cost V 7 bases and J 1 base, with 17 bases left between them. The CDR3 loop reads CASTMTTRGSYNEQFF. CDR3 nucleotides: TGTGCCAGTACTATGACGACGAGGGGTTCCTACAATGAGCAGTTCTTC.

The V and J genes are TRBV10-2 and TRBJ2-7; D ambiguous. V was shortened by 3 bases and J by 0 bases, with 6 bases between the two germline ends. Germline lookup yields CDR1 WSHSY and CDR2 SAAADI. This CDR3 comprises 13 residues. The CDR3 region is CASSDANSYEQYF. CDR3 nucleotides: TGCGCCAGCAGTGACGCTAACTCCTACGAGCAGTACTTC.

The chain couples TRBV13 to TRBJ1-2; no definite D call. Germline loops: CDR1 PRHDT, CDR2 FYEKMQ (reference sequence). The CDR3 loop spans 17 amino acids. Trimming shortened V by 7 bases and J by 4 bases, and 25 bases separated the two germline ends. The CDR3 DNA reads as TGTGCCAGCATCGATTCCTTAAGCTTACAGAGCCGCTATGGCTACACCTTC. It encodes CASIDSLSLQSRYGYTF.

Only a few counts were recorded for this clone. Other DNA sequences in this sample translate to the same CDR3. The rearrangement joins TRBV6-4 to TRBJ2-2, with 8 bases aligning to TRBD1. This CDR3 region has 15 residues. In germline, CDR1 is MRHNA, CDR2 SNTAGT. V was clipped by 0 bases and J by 3 bases; unmatched bases: 0. This CDR3 is CASSDSQGDTGELFF. CDR3 in DNA: TGTGCCAGCAGTGACTCACAGGGGGACACCGGGGAGCTGTTTTTT.

This clone ranks as medium-sized (0.01 to 0.1%). The gene calls are TRBV4-1 and TRBJ1-3; the D gene is possibly TRBD1 (5 bases). Germline assignment: CDR1 MGHRA and CDR2 YSYEKL. Trimming pared 0 bases from V and 1 base from J, leaving 13 bases between. The CDR3 has 17 residues. CDR3 DNA sequence: TGCGCCAGCAGCCAAGATCCCCGTGGGGGGTCTGGAAACACCATATATTTT. Translation gives CASSQDPRGGSGNTIYF.

About this clone: This sample includes further DNA sequences coding for the same CDR3. CDR3 in amino acids: CASSLDNSPLHF. The CDR3 DNA sequence: TGTGCCAGCAGCTTGGATAATTCACCCCTCCACTTT. The chain joins TRBV5-4 to TRBJ1-6, with D unclear. There are 12 residues in the CDR3. Germline CDR1 is SGHNT and CDR2 is YYREEE (reference sequence). The V end lost 0 bases, the J end lost 5 bases, and 0 bases lay between the germline ends.

V is TRBV7-2 and J is TRBJ2-3; 9 bases align to TRBD1. The CDR3 loop spans 16 amino acids. After removal of 3 bases from V and 5 bases from J, the junction contained 9 bases not matched to a gene. Germline V lookup: CDR1 SGHTA, CDR2 FQGNSA. This CDR3 is CASSFTPPDRGDTQYF. The CDR3 DNA reads TGTGCCAGCAGCTTTACACCCCCGGACAGGGGAGATACGCAGTATTTT.

CDR3 DNA sequence: TGTGCCAGCAGCTCAAATCAGGGGAGCACTGAAGCTTTCTTT. The encoded protein is CASSSNQGSTEAFF. The gene calls are TRBV11-3 and TRBJ1-1; a possible D gene is TRBD1 (6 bases). This CDR3 contains 14 residues. The germline CDR1 and CDR2 sequences are SGHNT and YENEEA. V shed 4 bases and J shed 4 bases, with 13 bases lying between them.

The J gene is TRBJ2-1, the V gene TRBV7-2; 7 bases line up with TRBD2. With V trimmed by 3 bases and J by 9 bases, 8 bases remained unmatched. Per germline, CDR1 SGHTA and CDR2 FQGNSA. The CDR3 is 14 amino acids. The CDR3 DNA reads TGTGCCAGCAGCTTCTTGGCAGGGAGGGGTGAGCAGTTCTTC. Its translation is CASSFLAGRGEQFF. Variable domain in full (rest from reference TRBV7-2 and TRBJ2-1): GAGVSQSPSNKVTEKGKDVELRCDPISGHTALYWYRQSLGQGLEFLIYFQGNSAPDKSGLPSDRFSAERTGGSVSTLTIQRTQQEDSAVYLCASSFLAGRGEQFFGPGTRLTVL.

V is TRBV19 and J is TRBJ2-1, with D maybe TRBD1 (5 bases). This CDR3 contains 15 residues. Germline assignment: CDR1 LNHDA and CDR2 SQIVND (reference sequence). Trimming left V 6 bases short and J 0 bases short, with 12 bases between. The CDR3 loop is CASSPVRVSYNEQFF. CDR3 DNA sequence: TGTGCCAGTAGCCCTGTCAGGGTCTCCTACAATGAGCAGTTCTTC.